This TCR beta chain is drawn from a study of cytomegalovirus exposure and HLA in healthy donors. Study results and caveats: There were a few CMV-associated chains whose specificity for CMV antigens was confirmed in vitro. Later on, a genetic analysis was performed. It linked a missense variant in DCLRE1C with V- and J-gene trimming of TCR beta.

PCR primers comprised 60 Vbeta and 13 Jbeta primers. This table comes from immunoSEQ multiplex PCR, and its TCRdb copy is limited to in-frame clones, with some not included. Of under 200,000 clones in the sample, 70% to 90% are singletons; the top ten hold around 0.93%. Remarks on this clone: Its antigen is unknown.

CDR1 is KGHSH and CDR2 is LQKENI in the germline V gene. The CDR3 contains 14 residues. V was clipped by 5 bases and J by 8 bases, with 13 bases between them. The receptor comes from a woman in her thirties in good health and CMV-seronegative. The rearrangement links TRBV18 to TRBJ1-6, with a weak D call TRBD1 (5 bases). The sequencing input was PBMCs. The DNA for the CDR3 is TGTGCCAGCTCATCGGGGGGATCCGATTCACCCCTCCACTTT. Translation gives CASSSGGSDSPLHF.